The 28 T cell receptor beta chains reported below all come from one sample, sequenced in a study of Ad26.COV2.S vaccination and SARS-CoV-2 variants. Documented treatment: around 19 received Ad26.COV2.S at low or high dose, single or two shots; 5 received placebo; per-sample allocation not given. Samples were taken on day 63 after the first vaccine or placebo injection. This table comes from immunoSEQ multiplex PCR, and its TCRdb copy is limited to in-frame clones, with some not included. The sample carries fewer than 900,000 clones, more than 70% recorded once. Sample: peripheral blood, taken in a trial of Ad26.COV2.S vaccine versus placebo. Source of these receptors: a person between 18 and 59 years old who received the Ad26.COV2.S COVID-19 vaccine or a placebo.

The V call is TRBV15, the J call TRBJ2-7; possibly TRBD2 for D (6 bases). The length of the CDR3 is 14 residues. The V end lost 0 bases, the J end lost 3 bases, and 9 bases lay between the germline ends. Germline CDR1 reads LNHNV; CDR2 reads YYDKDF (reference sequence). The CDR3 DNA reads TGTGCCACCAGCAGAGAGCGGGGTTTCTACGAGCAGTACTTC. Protein product: CATSRERGFYEQYF.

The chain uses TRBV5-1 and TRBJ2-2; D is unclear. Between the trimmed V and J ends, which lost 1 base and 5 bases, there was a span of 9 bases. This CDR3 spans 14 amino acids. Germline-derived CDR1 and CDR2 are SGHRS and YFSETQ. The CDR3 nucleotides read TGCGCCAGCAGCTTGAGTGGGGTTACCGGGGAGCTGTTTTTT. Translation: CASSLSGVTGELFF.

This chain connects TRBV7-2 to TRBJ2-7; weak D call: TRBD2 (5 bases). Germline loops: CDR1 SGHTA, CDR2 FQGNSA. CDR3 length: 13 amino acids. The V and J ends lost 0 bases and 7 bases respectively, with 10 bases between them. The CDR3 bases are TGTGCCAGCAGCTTAGCACCGGGGAATGAGCAGTACTTC. Protein: CASSLAPGNEQYF.

The V gene is TRBV5-1, the J gene TRBJ2-7; the D gene is possibly TRBD2 (6 bases). Germline V gene sequence: CDR1 SGHRS, CDR2 YFSETQ. The CDR3 length is 12 residues. V was cut by 5 bases and J by 5 bases, with 11 bases left in between. The CDR3 sequence is CASRRDADEQYF. The CDR3, as DNA: TGCGCCAGCAGGCGGGACGCGGACGAGCAGTACTTC.

This chain joins TRBV10-1 and TRBJ2-2; D may be TRBD1 (6 bases). Per the germline V gene, CDR1 is WNHNN and CDR2 is SYGVQD (reference sequence). Trimming took 3 bases from V and 1 from J, leaving 9 bases between them. The CDR3 is 15 amino acids. The CDR3 DNA reads as TGCGCCAGCAGTGATCCCAGGGGGAACACCGGGGAGCTGTTTTTT. It is translated as CASSDPRGNTGELFF.

This chain links TRBV19 with TRBJ1-2, with TRBD1 matching 11 bases. V shed 10 bases, J shed 6 bases, and the junction held 7 bases outside the gene matches. The CDR3 extends over 13 amino acids. Germline CDR1 LNHDA, CDR2 SQIVND (reference sequence). The CDR3 DNA is TGTGCCATCAAGGACAGGGGGCTTCATGGCTACACCTTC. Its translation: CAIKDRGLHGYTF.

The rearrangement links TRBV2 to TRBJ2-1; TRBD1 matches 8 bases. The CDR3 contains 14 residues. Trimming at V came to 8 bases and at J to 3 bases, leaving 6 bases not matched to a gene. The V gene's germline CDR1 is SNHLY and CDR2 FYNNEI. The CDR3 loop reads CASQGAEVYNEQFF. As DNA, the CDR3 is TGTGCCAGCCAGGGGGCAGAAGTCTACAATGAGCAGTTCTTC.

This clone was counted between two and nine times. The chain couples TRBV6-5 to TRBJ2-7, with D perhaps matching TRBD1 or TRBD2 (6 bases each). V was pared by 6 bases and J by 6 bases, with 15 bases between. The germline V gene encodes CDR1 MNHEY and CDR2 SVGAGI. The CDR3 loop spans 13 amino acids. CDR3 amino acids: CASRRDISAEQYF. The CDR3 DNA sequence: TGTGCCAGCAGGCGGGACATTTCGGCCGAGCAGTACTTC.

This chain joins TRBV30 and TRBJ1-3; D is perhaps TRBD1 (6 bases). This CDR3 region has 13 residues. Germline V lookup: CDR1 GTSNPN, CDR2 SVGIG (reference sequence). The V end lost 8 bases, the J end lost 2 bases, and 13 bases lay between the germline ends. Here the CDR3 DNA reads TGTGCCCTCCGGTGGGGGCCTGGAAACACCATATATTTT. This encodes CALRWGPGNTIYF.

The chain has TRBV14 and TRBJ1-1; 8 positions agree with TRBD1. Germline CDR1 SGHDN, CDR2 FVKESK. V lost 0 bases, J lost 7 bases, and 7 bases stayed unmatched. The CDR3 consists of 15 residues. The CDR3 spells CASSQEDRDRNEAFF. CDR3 nucleotides: TGTGCCAGCAGCCAAGAGGACAGGGATAGAAATGAAGCTTTCTTT.

A note on this clone: Other DNA variants within this sample encode the same CDR3. The chain uses TRBV6-5 and TRBJ1-3; no definite D call. Trimming cost V 2 bases and J 1 base, with 6 bases left between them. The CDR3 is made up of 14 amino acids. The germline V gene has CDR1 MNHEY and CDR2 SVGAGI. CDR3 coding DNA: TGTGCCAGCAGTTACGGAGGGTCTGGAAACACCATATATTTT. Amino acids: CASSYGGSGNTIYF.

The chain couples TRBV5-1 to TRBJ2-3; possible D gene TRBD2, 5 bases. V lost 7 bases and J lost 1, with 16 bases in between. The CDR3 spans 15 residues. CDR1 is SGHRS, CDR2 YFSETQ, per germline. The CDR3 DNA sequence: TGCGCCAGCGTCTCAACGGCCGGGGGCACAGATACGCAGTATTTT. Encoded protein: CASVSTAGGTDTQYF.

J is TRBJ2-7 and V is TRBV15, with 10 positions matching TRBD2. CDR1 is LNHNV, CDR2 YYDKDF, per germline (reference sequence). This CDR3 is 15 amino acids long. V lost 0 bases to trimming and J lost 9 bases; unmatched junction nucleotides: 8. The CDR3 DNA reads TGTGCCACCAGCAGAGATCATCTGAGCGGGGGGGTGCAGTACTTC. This gives the protein CATSRDHLSGGVQYF. Filled out from reference TRBV15 and TRBJ2-7, the complete variable domain reads DAMVIQNPRYQVTQFGKPVTLSCSQTLNHNVMYWYQQKSSQAPKLLFHYYDKDFNNEADTPDNFQSRRPNTSFCFLDIRSPGLGDTAMYLCATSRDHLSGGVQYFGPGTRLTVT.

The V gene is TRBV14, the J gene TRBJ2-2; D remains ambiguous. V gave up 0 bases and J gave up 5 bases, with 7 bases separating them. This CDR3 is 14 amino acids long. Per the germline V gene, CDR1 is SGHDN and CDR2 is FVKESK. The CDR3 protein is CASSQEWRTGELFF. Written as DNA, the CDR3 is TGTGCCAGCAGCCAAGAGTGGAGAACCGGGGAGCTGTTTTTT. Filled out from reference TRBV14 and TRBJ2-2, the complete variable domain reads EAGVTQFPSHSVIEKGQTVTLRCDPISGHDNLYWYRRVMGKEIKFLLHFVKESKQDESGMPNNRFLAERTGGTYSTLKVQPAELEDSGVYFCASSQEWRTGELFFGEGSRLTVL.

The chain carries TRBV11-1 and TRBJ2-1; tentative D call: TRBD1 (5 bases). Germline assignment: CDR1 SGHAT and CDR2 FQDESV (reference sequence). The CDR3 totals 14 residues. Trimming shortened V by 3 bases and J by 1 base, and 7 bases separated the two germline ends. CDR3 protein: CASSFRGSYNEQFF. The CDR3, as DNA: TGTGCCAGCAGCTTTAGGGGATCCTACAATGAGCAGTTCTTC.

J is TRBJ2-1 and V is TRBV19; 9 nucleotides line up with TRBD1. Germline values: CDR1 LNHDA, CDR2 SQIVND (reference sequence). Trimming took 3 bases from V and 2 from J; bases not matched to a gene: 2. The CDR3 is made up of 15 amino acids. CDR3 amino acids: CASSMGTGPYNEQFF. The CDR3 nucleotides are TGTGCCAGTAGTATGGGGACAGGGCCCTACAATGAGCAGTTCTTC.

This clone was recorded only once. The chain uses TRBV7-7 and TRBJ1-3; 8 bases line up with TRBD1. Germline V gives CDR1 SSHAT, CDR2 FNYEAQ (reference sequence). V dropped 4 bases and J dropped 6; count of bases not matched to a gene: 5. This CDR3 is 14 amino acids long. In nucleotides, the CDR3 is TGTGCCAGCAGCTCCGGACAGGGCGCAAACACCATATATTTT. Encoded protein: CASSSGQGANTIYF.

This rearrangement joins TRBV11-2 to TRBJ2-7; 8 positions match TRBD2. V dropped 7 bases and J dropped 5; count of bases not matched to a gene: 10. Germline V gene data show CDR1 as SGHAT and CDR2 as FQNNGV. This CDR3 has 14 residues. CDR3 amino acids: CASNPGGWGNEQYF. CDR3 coding DNA: TGTGCCAGCAACCCGGGGGGGTGGGGTAACGAGCAGTACTTC.

CDR3 amino acids: CASSRIGQADSPLHF. The DNA for the CDR3 is TGTGCCAGTAGTAGAATTGGTCAGGCGGATTCACCCCTCCACTTT. V is TRBV19 and J is TRBJ1-6; no firm D call. Germline CDR1 reads LNHDA; CDR2 reads SQIVND (reference sequence). The CDR3 runs to 15 residues. Trimming took off 4 bases at V and 8 bases at J, with 15 bases between the two ends.

The gene calls are TRBV6-6 and TRBJ1-2, with 11 nucleotides matching TRBD1. The CDR3 totals 14 residues. The V gene end was trimmed by 7 bases and the J gene end by 7 bases; junction bases not matched to a gene: 8. Germline V gene lookup returns CDR1 MNHNY and CDR2 SVGAGI (reference sequence). For the CDR3, the DNA is TGTGCCAGCATGGAGGACAGGGGGCTTGGTGGCTACACCTTC. It yields the protein CASMEDRGLGGYTF.

The chain combines TRBV6-6 with TRBJ2-7, with D possibly TRBD2 on 5 matching bases. The germline gives CDR1 MNHNY, CDR2 SVGAGI (reference sequence). Trimming shortened V by 11 bases and J by 6 bases, and 20 bases separated the two germline ends. This CDR3 spans 13 amino acids. CDR3 nucleotides: TGTGCCTCCTCGAGGGAGCAATCGGTCGAGCAGTACTTC. Translating it yields CASSREQSVEQYF.

V gene TRBV6-6 combines with J gene TRBJ2-7; 9 bases align to TRBD2. Germline trimming cut 2 bases from V and 4 bases from J; bases unmatched to any gene: 6. The germline V gene encodes CDR1 MNHNY and CDR2 SVGAGI (reference sequence). This CDR3 has 15 residues. As DNA, the CDR3 is TGTGCCAGCAGTTACCGGCCAGCGGGAGGTTACGAGCAGTACTTC. Translation: CASSYRPAGGYEQYF.

This clone was seen just once. The V and J genes are TRBV5-1 and TRBJ2-5, with 15 bases aligning to TRBD2. The trim removed 5 bases at V and 5 bases at J, leaving 4 bases unmatched. There are 15 residues in the CDR3. Germline V gene lookup returns CDR1 SGHRS and CDR2 YFSETQ. CDR3 in amino acids: CASSRGLAGGETQYF. The CDR3 region has the DNA TGCGCCAGCAGTCGTGGACTAGCGGGGGGGGAGACCCAGTACTTC. Supplemented by reference TRBV5-1 and TRBJ2-5, the full variable domain reads KAGVTQTPRYLIKTRGQQVTLSCSPISGHRSVSWYQQTPGQGLQFLFEYFSETQRNKGNFPGRFSGRQFSNSRSEMNVSTLELGDSALYLCASSRGLAGGETQYFGPGTRLLVL.

This clone was seen once. The DNA for the CDR3 is TGTGCCAGCATCCCACTAGAGCGGGGGGGGCTTGGCACCGGGGAGCTGTTTTTT. It specifies CASIPLERGGLGTGELFF. The chain joins TRBV7-9 to TRBJ2-2, with 10 bases that match TRBD2. The CDR3 has 18 residues. V lost 7 bases to trimming and J lost 4 bases; unmatched junction nucleotides: 15. In germline, CDR1 is SEHNR, CDR2 FQNEAQ (reference sequence).

This clone came up a few times. The genes are TRBV4-2 and TRBJ2-5, with D tentatively TRBD1 or TRBD2 (5 bases each). V was trimmed by 0 bases and J by 2 bases, leaving 10 bases between them. Germline V gene lookup returns CDR1 LGHNA and CDR2 YNFKEQ. The CDR3 length is 15 residues. CDR3 sequence: CASSQDREGQETQYF. CDR3 coding DNA: TGTGCCAGCAGCCAAGATCGAGAGGGGCAAGAGACCCAGTACTTC.

The genes are TRBV5-1 and TRBJ2-1, with D possibly matching TRBD2 (5 bases). Germline assignment: CDR1 SGHRS and CDR2 YFSETQ. CDR3 length equals 15 residues. With 2 bases removed from V and 8 bases from J, the gap between germline ends came to 17 bases. CDR3 residues: CASSFQLGGIDEQFF. In nucleotides, the CDR3 is TGCGCCAGCAGCTTCCAGCTTGGAGGTATTGATGAGCAGTTCTTC.

This chain links TRBV2 with TRBJ2-7; tentatively, D is TRBD1 (5 bases). Trimming took off 0 bases at V and 6 bases at J, with 12 bases between the two ends. The CDR3 is made up of 14 amino acids. The germline V gene encodes CDR1 SNHLY and CDR2 FYNNEI. The CDR3 coding sequence is TGTGCCAGCAGTGAAGCGAGTCAACAGGCCGAGCAGTACTTC. Translation gives CASSEASQQAEQYF.

The V gene is TRBV5-3, the J gene TRBJ1-2; perhaps TRBD1 as D (5 bases). TRBV5-3 is an ORF, and what it does is uncertain. The V end was cut by 3 bases, the J end by 1 base, with 19 bases between. This CDR3 comprises 17 residues. The CDR3: CARSCKGTAGFNYGYTF. The CDR3 coding sequence is TGTGCCAGAAGCTGTAAGGGGACCGCCGGCTTTAACTATGGCTACACCTTC.